Listed below are T cell receptor beta chains from one sample, sequenced in a study of blood T cell repertoires in COVID-19. Produced via immunoSEQ multiplex PCR; TCRdb's table is partial and in-frame only. The sample contains approximately 300,000 clones, approximately 84% of which appear only once. Input material: PBMCs or T cells enriched from blood (not recorded which). The receptors here all came from a man younger than 40 who had recovered from COVID-19. Both conserved end residues are part of each CDR3. The order of the fields is V gene, J gene, clone size, D gene, CDR3 DNA, CDR3 protein. A D gene is named only where the DNA matches it firmly. Where a row states a size, it is once, few, many or the class of an expanded clone; other rows omit it.

v_gene: TRBV27; j_gene: TRBJ1-5; abundance: -; d_gene: -; CDR3nt: TGTGCCAGCAGCTCGCTCGGAGGAGGGAATCAGCCCCAGCATTTT; CDR3aa: CASSSLGGGNQPQHF
v_gene: TRBV7-2; j_gene: TRBJ1-5; abundance: -; d_gene: -; CDR3nt: TGTGCCAGCAGCCAGCAGGGGAATCAGCCCCAGCATTTT; CDR3aa: CASSQQGNQPQHF
v_gene: TRBV2; j_gene: TRBJ1-3; abundance: -; d_gene: -; CDR3nt: TGTGCCAGCAGGGGGGGTACAAGAAACACCATATATTTT; CDR3aa: CASRGGTRNTIYF
v_gene: TRBV7-8; j_gene: TRBJ2-1; abundance: -; d_gene: TRBD1; CDR3nt: TGTGCCAGCAGCTTATACCGGACAGGGGCTCCCAATGAGCAGTTCTTC; CDR3aa: CASSLYRTGAPNEQFF
v_gene: TRBV5-6; j_gene: TRBJ2-7; abundance: -; d_gene: TRBD1; CDR3nt: TGTGCCAGCAGCTTGGGGGCAGGGGGTACATATACCTACGAGCAGTACTTC; CDR3aa: CASSLGAGGTYTYEQYF
v_gene: TRBV11-3; j_gene: TRBJ1-6; abundance: once; d_gene: -; CDR3nt: TGTGCCAGCAGCTTGGACAGCCCGTCCCAGTATAATTCACCCCTCCACTTT; CDR3aa: CASSLDSPSQYNSPLHF
v_gene: TRBV7-9; j_gene: TRBJ1-2; abundance: -; d_gene: -; CDR3nt: TGTGCCAGCAGCTTAGCGGACAGTTATGGCTACACCTTC; CDR3aa: CASSLADSYGYTF
v_gene: TRBV18; j_gene: TRBJ2-1; abundance: -; d_gene: TRBD2; CDR3nt: TGTGCCAGCTCACCAGCAACGGGAGGACCCTACAATGAGCAGTTCTTC; CDR3aa: CASSPATGGPYNEQFF
v_gene: TRBV7-2; j_gene: TRBJ2-1; abundance: -; d_gene: -; CDR3nt: TGTGCCAGCAGTCCGTCTGTTCCCCGCAATGAGCAGTTCTTC; CDR3aa: CASSPSVPRNEQFF
v_gene: TRBV7-8; j_gene: TRBJ2-7; abundance: once; d_gene: TRBD1; CDR3nt: TGTGCCAGCAGCTTCCCAAGGGGGCCGGGGGAGCAGTACTTC; CDR3aa: CASSFPRGPGEQYF
v_gene: TRBV3-1/TRBV3-2; j_gene: TRBJ1-3; abundance: -; d_gene: -; CDR3nt: TGTGCCAGCAGCCAAGTCGGTAGATTCTCTGGAAACACCATATATTTT; CDR3aa: CASSQVGRFSGNTIYF
v_gene: TRBV7-2; j_gene: TRBJ2-3; abundance: -; d_gene: TRBD1; CDR3nt: TGTGCCAGCAGCTCTTGGACAGGGTCTAGCACAGATACGCAGTATTTT; CDR3aa: CASSSWTGSSTDTQYF
v_gene: TRBV16; j_gene: TRBJ1-2; abundance: -; d_gene: -; CDR3nt: TGTGCCAGCAGCCAATCGATGGCAGGATCCAGTGGCTACACCTTC; CDR3aa: CASSQSMAGSSGYTF
v_gene: TRBV7-9; j_gene: TRBJ2-2; abundance: -; d_gene: -; CDR3nt: TGTGCCAGCAGAGACACCAACACCGGGGAGCTGTTTTTT; CDR3aa: CASRDTNTGELFF
v_gene: TRBV6-5; j_gene: TRBJ1-2; abundance: -; d_gene: TRBD1; CDR3nt: TGTGCCAGCAGTTACGCGGGACAGGGGTATGGCTACACCTTC; CDR3aa: CASSYAGQGYGYTF
v_gene: TRBV3-1/TRBV3-2; j_gene: TRBJ1-1; abundance: -; d_gene: -; CDR3nt: TGTGCCAGCAGTCTAGAGAACACTGAAGCTTTCTTT; CDR3aa: CASSLENTEAFF
v_gene: TRBV30; j_gene: TRBJ1-5; abundance: -; d_gene: TRBD1; CDR3nt: TGTGCCTGGACTCAGCAGGGGGAAGGACCCCAGCATTTT; CDR3aa: CAWTQQGEGPQHF
v_gene: TRBV27; j_gene: TRBJ2-5; abundance: -; d_gene: TRBD2; CDR3nt: TGTGCCAGCAGTCCTCTAGCGGAAGAGACCCAGTACTTC; CDR3aa: CASSPLAEETQYF